This T cell receptor (beta chain) was sequenced in a study of cytomegalovirus exposure and HLA in healthy donors. The PCR made use of 60 Vbeta and 13 Jbeta primers. The method was immunoSEQ multiplex PCR; TCRdb's version includes in-frame clones alone and lacks a portion of them. Altogether roughly 180,000 clones are present, approximately 88% being singletons, with the ten largest covering around 0.98%. Germline lookup yields CDR1 SGHVS and CDR2 FNYEAQ. This CDR3 contains 15 residues. The V gene lost 6 bases and the J gene lost 3 bases, with 15 bases spanning the gap. This chain connects TRBV7-6 to TRBJ2-1; D call uncertain. This clonotype was sampled from a man aged 25-40 years in good health and CMV-seronegative. The source material was PBMCs. Here the CDR3 DNA reads TGTGCCAGCAGTCCACCGGGTCTGCTCTACAATGAGCAGTTCTTC. Amino acids: CASSPPGLLYNEQFF.